The 27 T cell receptor beta chains listed next were all sequenced from one sample in a study of T cell responses to AZD1222 COVID-19 vaccine (dated by TCRdb to the early 2020s). This specimen's time point label, interpreted: baseline before first vaccination. Library construction relied on the immunoSEQ multiplex PCR assay. Sourced from immuneACCESS, this table was stored by TCRdb with only in-frame sequences that have V and J called. A share of the clones is absent; for the studies checked, an unresolved V gene accounts for under half, and the remainder has no known explanation. For this sample the table gives some 80,000 clones, of which about 87% were detected only once. The ten top clones hold around 6% of the sample. The sequencing here drew on peripheral blood, taken on day 0 of AZD1222 vaccination. These receptors all come from an adult in good health.

The J gene is TRBJ1-1, the V gene TRBV7-9; D is undetermined. This CDR3 is built from 14 residues. V was cut by 2 bases and J by 5 bases, with 12 bases left in between. Germline loops: CDR1 SEHNR, CDR2 FQNEAQ (reference sequence). CDR3 residues: CASSLMRVRTEAFF. The DNA of the CDR3 is TGTGCCAGCAGCTTAATGCGGGTGAGGACTGAAGCTTTCTTT.

The chain recombines TRBV12-3 or TRBV12-4 with TRBJ2-3; no firm D call. V lost 4 bases to trimming and J lost 4 bases, with 9 bases between them. The CDR3 consists of 13 residues. The chain's CDR3 is CASSSGAPDTQYF. As DNA, the CDR3 is TGTGCCAGCAGTTCCGGTGCCCCAGATACGCAGTATTTT.

Of note for this clone: The same CDR3 is also encoded by other DNA sequences in this sample. This sequence joins TRBV5-1 and TRBJ2-1; TRBD2 matches 11 bases. V dropped 0 bases and J dropped 2; count of bases not matched to a gene: 1. This CDR3 region has 16 residues. The germline gives CDR1 SGHRS, CDR2 YFSETQ. In DNA form, the CDR3 reads TGCGCCAGCAGCTTGGCTAGCGGGGGGACCTACAATGAGCAGTTCTTC. It yields the protein CASSLASGGTYNEQFF.

This chain connects TRBV9 to TRBJ2-5; 15 nucleotides match TRBD2. There are 18 residues in the CDR3. J lost 5 bases, V lost 4 bases, and 12 bases had no gene match. Germline CDR1 is SGDLS and CDR2 is YYNGEE. The CDR3: CASSPGLAGGLWSETQYF. In DNA, the CDR3 is TGTGCCAGCAGCCCTGGACTAGCGGGGGGGCTCTGGTCGGAGACCCAGTACTTC.

The chain joins TRBV6-2 or TRBV6-3 to TRBJ1-1, with D tentatively TRBD1 (6 bases). The germline V gene has CDR1 MNHEY and CDR2 SVGEGT. The CDR3 has 14 amino acids. The V and J ends lost 4 bases and 3 bases respectively, with 12 bases between them. CDR3 loop: CASSSGQLYTEAFF. CDR3 DNA sequence: TGTGCCAGCAGTTCCGGACAGCTTTACACTGAAGCTTTCTTT.

J is TRBJ1-5 and V is TRBV19, with D possibly matching TRBD1 (5 bases). Germline V CDR1 and CDR2: LNHDA, SQIVND (reference sequence). The CDR3 runs 14 residues. Between the trimmed V and J ends, which lost 6 bases and 4 bases, there was a span of 13 bases. CDR3 in amino acids: CASRKTGENQPQHF. CDR3 nucleotides: TGTGCCAGTAGGAAAACAGGCGAAAATCAGCCCCAGCATTTT. The full variable domain, in which reference TRBV19 and TRBJ1-5 provide the parts outside the CDR3, is DGGITQSPKYLFRKEGQNVTLSCEQNLNHDAMYWYRQDPGQGLRLIYYSQIVNDFQKGDIAEGYSVSREKKESFPLTVTSAQKNPTAFYLCASRKTGENQPQHFGDGTRLSIL.

This clone was seen once. The chain combines TRBV6-5 with TRBJ1-1, with D perhaps TRBD1 (5 bases). V was pared by 6 bases and J by 6 bases, with 11 bases between. This CDR3 is 12 amino acids long. The germline CDR1 and CDR2 sequences are MNHEY and SVGAGI. CDR3 nucleotides: TGTGCCAGCAGACGGGGGATCCCTGAAGCTTTCTTT. Translation gives CASRRGIPEAFF.

The J gene is TRBJ2-2, the V gene TRBV5-1, with D uncertain. The germline V gene encodes CDR1 SGHRS and CDR2 YFSETQ. The CDR3 is made up of 14 amino acids. The V end lost 0 bases, the J end lost 2 bases, and 5 bases lay between the germline ends. CDR3 region: CASSLVGNTGELFF. CDR3 nucleotides: TGCGCCAGCAGCTTGGTGGGTAACACCGGGGAGCTGTTTTTT.

The chain's CDR3 is CASRKFRGPRRGYTF. CDR3 in DNA: TGTGCCAGCAGGAAGTTCAGGGGCCCTAGGAGGGGCTACACCTTC. The V and J genes are TRBV6-5 and TRBJ1-2; D might be TRBD1 (6 bases). V was shortened by 6 bases and J by 8 bases, with 22 bases between the two germline ends. Per germline, CDR1 MNHEY and CDR2 SVGAGI. The CDR3 is made up of 15 amino acids.

This clone has just one count. The chain couples TRBV30 to TRBJ1-1, with 7 bases identical to TRBD1. Trimming at V came to 7 bases and at J to 4 bases, leaving 12 bases not matched to a gene. Germline V gives CDR1 GTSNPN, CDR2 SVGIG (reference sequence). The CDR3 runs 14 residues. The CDR3 region has the DNA TGTGCCTTCTTTAGGGGGCGGAGTAGCACTGAAGCTTTCTTT. It encodes CAFFRGRSSTEAFF.

CDR3 residues: CASSTGQGRDTQYF. CDR3 DNA: TGTGCCAGTAGTACGGGACAGGGACGGGATACGCAGTATTTT. The genes are TRBV19 and TRBJ2-3, with 9 bases aligning to TRBD1. The germline gives CDR1 LNHDA, CDR2 SQIVND (reference sequence). The V gene end was trimmed by 4 bases and the J gene end by 6 bases; junction bases not matched to a gene: 5. The CDR3 is made up of 14 amino acids.

The chain links TRBV2 to TRBJ1-2; D is perhaps TRBD1 (5 bases). V was clipped by 5 bases and J by 3 bases, with 10 bases between them. From germline, CDR1 is SNHLY and CDR2 FYNNEI. The CDR3 is 13 residues long. The CDR3, as DNA: TGTGCCAGCAGTACGACAGTCTACTATGGCTACACCTTC. This sequence encodes CASSTTVYYGYTF.

The chain has TRBV4-2 and TRBJ1-5; 12 bases align to TRBD1. Germline trimming cut 3 bases from V and 6 bases from J; bases unmatched to any gene: 6. Germline CDR1 is LGHNA and CDR2 is YNFKEQ. This CDR3 region has 16 residues. This chain's CDR3 is CASSQEGQGASQPQHF. The DNA of the CDR3 is TGTGCCAGCAGCCAGGAGGGACAGGGGGCGAGTCAGCCCCAGCATTTT.

This clone was observed once. The rearrangement joins TRBV18 to TRBJ2-1, with 7 bases identical to TRBD2. CDR1 and CDR2 (germline): KGHSH, LQKENI. J lost 8 bases, V lost 1 base, and 8 bases had no gene match. This CDR3 comprises 15 residues. CDR3 sequence reads: CASSPLGLITDEQFF. In DNA, the CDR3 is TGTGCCAGCTCACCACTGGGACTAATTACCGATGAGCAGTTCTTC.

The chain combines TRBV9 with TRBJ2-5; 14 nucleotides align to TRBD2. Germline V gives CDR1 SGDLS, CDR2 YYNGEE. V was pared by 4 bases and J by 1 base, with 3 bases of the junction left unmatched. This CDR3 region has 16 residues. CDR3 protein: CASSRTSGGSQETQYF. The CDR3, as DNA: TGTGCCAGCAGCCGGACTAGCGGGGGGAGCCAAGAGACCCAGTACTTC.

This clone was seen ten or more times. The CDR3 region is CSASAGTGITEQYF. CDR3 bases: TGCAGTGCTAGTGCAGGGACAGGAATAACCGAGCAGTACTTC. This sequence joins TRBV20-1 and TRBJ2-7, with 8 bases identical to TRBD1. The germline V gene has CDR1 DFQATT and CDR2 SNEGSKA (reference sequence). With V trimmed by 3 bases and J by 6 bases, 10 bases remained unmatched. The CDR3 has 14 residues.

The CDR3 loop is CASSYGAGTQYF. CDR3 coding DNA: TGTGCCAGCAGTTACGGAGCTGGTACGCAGTATTTT. V gene TRBV6-5 combines with J gene TRBJ2-3, with D uncertain. CDR1 MNHEY and CDR2 SVGAGI come from the germline V gene. This CDR3 comprises 12 residues. V was clipped by 2 bases and J by 8 bases, with 8 bases between them.

This clone appeared a few times. V and J are TRBV5-4 and TRBJ1-4, with D possibly TRBD1 on 6 matching bases. Germline lookup yields CDR1 SGHNT and CDR2 YYREEE (reference sequence). The CDR3 sequence is 16 residues long. Trimming took 2 bases from V and 8 from J, leaving 19 bases between them. CDR3 region: CASSFSLGGAGEKLFF. CDR3 DNA: TGTGCCAGCAGCTTTTCTCTCGGGGGGGCAGGCGAAAAACTGTTTTTT.

The V and J genes are TRBV19 and TRBJ1-5; possibly TRBD1 for D (5 bases). CDR3 length: 16 residues. Trimming stripped 3 bases from V and 1 base from J, with 13 bases between. Germline CDR1 and CDR2: LNHDA and SQIVND (reference sequence). CDR3 amino acids: CASSISSGFSNQPQHF. Written as DNA, the CDR3 is TGTGCCAGTAGTATCTCTTCAGGGTTCAGCAATCAGCCCCAGCATTTT.

This clone was picked up one time. The chain has TRBV9 and TRBJ1-2; 7 positions agree with TRBD1. CDR1 is SGDLS, CDR2 YYNGEE, per germline. This CDR3 has 15 residues. The V gene end was trimmed by 3 bases and the J gene end by 2 bases; junction bases not matched to a gene: 7. The CDR3 DNA reads TGTGCCAGCAGCGCGAGGGACAGCTTCAACTATGGCTACACCTTC. Protein sequence: CASSARDSFNYGYTF.

The rearrangement links TRBV3-1 (or the pseudogene TRBV3-2) to TRBJ2-7; D is undetermined. Germline-derived CDR1 and CDR2 are LGHDT and YNNKEL (reference sequence). The CDR3 runs to 13 residues. Trimming pared 3 bases from V and 1 base from J, leaving 7 bases between. The CDR3 loop reads CASSQQISYEQYF. The CDR3 nucleotides are TGTGCCAGCAGCCAGCAGATATCCTACGAGCAGTACTTC.

A single count supports this clone. The V gene is TRBV2, the J gene TRBJ2-3; perhaps TRBD1 as D (5 bases). The ends were cut back, 3 bases at V and 1 base at J, with 8 bases in the middle. This CDR3 is built from 14 residues. In germline, CDR1 is SNHLY, CDR2 FYNNEI. CDR3 region: CASSDTRGTDTQYF. In nucleotides, the CDR3 is TGTGCCAGCAGTGATACCAGGGGCACAGATACGCAGTATTTT.

The genes are TRBV13 and TRBJ1-6; D is possibly TRBD1 (5 bases). V was trimmed by 5 bases and J by 7 bases, leaving 12 bases between them. The CDR3 contains 14 residues. Germline V lookup: CDR1 PRHDT, CDR2 FYEKMQ (reference sequence). The CDR3 region is CASSPSRGNSPLHF. The CDR3 DNA reads TGTGCCAGCAGCCCTTCCCGGGGCAATTCACCCCTCCACTTT.

The V call is TRBV5-1, the J call TRBJ2-7; maybe TRBD1 (6 bases). The V gene lost 0 bases and the J gene lost 0 bases, with 13 bases spanning the gap. Germline-derived CDR1 and CDR2 are SGHRS and YFSETQ. This CDR3 has 16 residues. The CDR3 DNA reads TGCGCCAGCAGCTTGGCCGGGGACATGAGCTCCTACGAGCAGTACTTC. Its protein product is CASSLAGDMSSYEQYF.

The chain is built from TRBV19 and TRBJ2-1, with 7 bases identical to TRBD2. J lost 5 bases, V lost 1 base, and 8 bases had no gene match. This CDR3 has 16 residues. Germline CDR1 reads LNHDA; CDR2 reads SQIVND (reference sequence). The CDR3 sequence is CASSIVGLAENNEQFF. The DNA for the CDR3 is TGTGCCAGTAGTATAGTGGGGCTAGCGGAAAACAATGAGCAGTTCTTC.

V is TRBV6-5 and J is TRBJ2-1; no definite D call. The CDR3 has 13 residues. The germline gives CDR1 MNHEY, CDR2 SVGAGI. Deletions cut 5 bases from V and 9 bases from J, with 14 bases between. The CDR3 DNA follows: TGTGCCAGCAGTATAACGTTACTGGGTGAGCAGTTCTTC. Encoded protein: CASSITLLGEQFF.

The chain combines TRBV6-5 with TRBJ1-1; D is perhaps TRBD1 (6 bases). V was trimmed by 0 bases and J by 4 bases, leaving 9 bases between them. Looked up from germline, CDR1 is MNHEY and CDR2 is SVGAGI. The CDR3 length is 14 residues. DNA for the CDR3: TGTGCCAGCAGTTACTCTACAGGGACCACTGAAGCTTTCTTT. It yields the protein CASSYSTGTTEAFF.